This T cell receptor beta chain was identified during a study of shared clonotypes between healthy human individuals. It was CD45RO-negative cells, positively selected for CCR7, that made up naive CD8 cells, with terminally differentiated effector memory CD45RA+ cells excluded. Worth noting for this clone: The antigen remains unidentified.

The data were produced by immunoSEQ multiplex PCR, yet TCRdb's version contains in-frame clones alone and is incomplete. This table has around 2,100,000 clones, over 85% appearing once. Study-wide results and caveats: Memory subsets generally showed lower estimated richness than naive subsets. What rarefaction showed was incomplete sorted-subset sequencing despite large depth.

V dropped 7 bases and J dropped 4 bases, with 7 bases sitting between them. The CDR3 spans 11 residues. The germline V gene has CDR1 MDHEN and CDR2 SYDVKM. Specimen: naive CD8+ T cells sorted from blood. This rearrangement joins TRBV28 to TRBJ1-2, with unresolved D. The sequence derives from a man younger than 35 in good health. CDR3 region: CASNEAYGYTF. In DNA, the CDR3 is TGTGCCAGCAACGAAGCCTATGGCTACACCTTC.